The 3 T cell receptor beta chains reported below all come from one sample, sequenced in a study of blood T cell repertoires in COVID-19. The method was immunoSEQ multiplex PCR; TCRdb's version includes in-frame clones alone and lacks a portion of them. The sample lists 300,000 to 400,000 clones, about 93% occurring once. The sequenced sample consisted of peripheral blood. The receptors were sampled from a woman younger than 35 who had recovered from COVID-19.

The gene calls are TRBV7-6 and TRBJ2-1; the D gene is possibly TRBD2 (5 bases). The ends were cut back, 1 base at V and 6 bases at J, with 16 bases in the middle. Germline assignment: CDR1 SGHVS and CDR2 FNYEAQ. The CDR3 length is 16 residues. CDR3: CASSLGLGKSGNEQFF. In nucleotides, the CDR3 is TGTGCCAGCAGCTTAGGACTCGGGAAGAGCGGCAATGAGCAGTTCTTC.

V is TRBV3-1 (or the pseudogene TRBV3-2) and J is TRBJ1-6; perhaps TRBD1 as D (6 bases). The V end lost 7 bases, the J end lost 5 bases, and 15 bases lay between the germline ends. CDR3 length: 15 amino acids. Germline assignment: CDR1 LGHDT and CDR2 YNNKEL (reference sequence). The CDR3 nucleotides read TGTGCCAGCAAGGGGCCGGGACAAAATAATTCACCCCTCCACTTT. Translated, it gives CASKGPGQNNSPLHF.

The J gene is TRBJ1-4, the V gene TRBV5-1; 7 bases are a match to TRBD1. The CDR3 is made up of 15 amino acids. V gave up 5 bases and J gave up 5 bases; unmatched junction bases: 9. Germline V gene lookup returns CDR1 SGHRS and CDR2 YFSETQ. CDR3 protein: CASRPGTANNEKLFF. In DNA, the CDR3 is TGCGCCAGCAGGCCCGGGACAGCGAACAATGAAAAACTGTTTTTT.